Described below is a single T cell receptor beta chain sequence and its context. The data are from a study of cytomegalovirus exposure and HLA in healthy donors. Study overall: Previous work identified 100 million or so unique TCR beta sequences from around 200 million T cells. Approximately 80 million unique TCRs, all from HLA-typed donors, were included in an early release of the data.

The primer mix had 60 Vbeta and 13 Jbeta primers. How the authors handled the data: Some 11 million of the 60 million to 80 million unique TCR beta chains counted in a later analysis were shared. TCRdb's table, derived via immunoSEQ multiplex PCR, lists solely in-frame clones and lacks some. The V and J calls and clone size come from that table; D and trimming were worked out from the DNA. The table has around 150,000 clones, roughly two thirds seen once. Germline values: CDR1 MNHEY, CDR2 SVGAGI. The length of the CDR3 is 12 residues. The V and J ends lost 6 bases and 2 bases respectively, with 8 bases between them.

This clonotype originated in a male donor in good health and CMV-seronegative. Sequencing used PBMCs. The chain employs TRBV6-5 and TRBJ2-7, with D perhaps TRBD1 (6 bases). This CDR3 reads CASRAGAYEQYF. CDR3 in DNA: TGTGCCAGCAGGGCAGGGGCCTACGAGCAGTACTTC.